This entry lists 2 T cell receptor beta chains sequenced from one sample in a study of control samples from healthy donors and cancer patients. Assay used: immunoSEQ multiplex PCR; TCRdb lists only in-frame clones, some missing. The sample contains some 120,000 clones, around 90% of which appear only once. Sample: blood. These receptor sequences come from a man between 18 and 29 years old in good health.

This chain links TRBV10-3 with TRBJ1-1; D is ambiguous. CDR1 and CDR2 from the germline V gene are ENHRY and SYGVKD. This CDR3 has 12 amino acids. The ends were cut back, 3 bases at V and 3 bases at J, with 5 bases in the middle. CDR3 sequence: CAISDRYTEAFF. CDR3 DNA sequence: TGTGCCATCAGTGATCGGTACACTGAAGCTTTCTTT.

This chain uses TRBV12-3 or TRBV12-4 with TRBJ2-7; no clear D gene. Trimming stripped 1 base from V and 2 bases from J, with 6 bases between. The CDR3 covers 13 residues. The CDR3 DNA reads TGTGCCAGCAGTTTAGGACATACCTACGAGCAGTACTTC. Translation gives CASSLGHTYEQYF.